These 13 T cell receptor beta chains came from one sample sequenced in a study of blood T cell repertoires in COVID-19 (dated by TCRdb to the early 2020s). The library was generated by the immunoSEQ multiplex PCR assay. TCRdb took this table from immuneACCESS and kept in-frame rearrangements with V and J called. Such tables lack part of the clones; where checked against another copy, unresolved V genes explain under half of the gap, and the rest is unexplained. Within this sample are 3,500 to 5,000 clones, with about 78% of them counted one time only. The ten largest clones represent approximately 40% of the sample. Sequenced input: peripheral blood. All receptors derive from a human donor with active or convalescent COVID-19. The donor label of this sample is uncertain.

V gene TRBV6-5 combines with J gene TRBJ2-5, with D possibly TRBD1 on 6 matching bases. The CDR3 loop spans 14 amino acids. Germline loops: CDR1 MNHEY, CDR2 SVGAGI. V lost 4 bases and J 1 base, leaving 10 bases between the germline ends. The CDR3 DNA sequence: TGTGCCAGCAGTTTCACAGGGTCCCAAGAGACCCAGTACTTC. Its protein is CASSFTGSQETQYF.

This rearrangement joins TRBV5-1 to TRBJ1-1; 9 bases fit TRBD1. V gave up 6 bases and J gave up 5 bases; unmatched junction bases: 11. CDR3 length: 15 residues. CDR1 and CDR2 (germline): SGHRS, YFSETQ. The CDR3: CASTQGAHKETEAFF. CDR3 in DNA: TGCGCCAGCACACAGGGGGCCCATAAGGAGACTGAAGCTTTCTTT.

This chain uses TRBV19 with TRBJ2-1, with D possibly matching TRBD2 (5 bases). The length of the CDR3 is 17 residues. V lost 5 bases and J lost 0, with 17 bases in between. Germline V lookup: CDR1 LNHDA, CDR2 SQIVND (reference sequence). The CDR3 loop is CASSPVRGSSSYNEQFF. The CDR3 coding sequence is TGTGCCAGTAGTCCCGTACGAGGGAGTAGCTCCTACAATGAGCAGTTCTTC.

The rearrangement uses TRBV5-4 and TRBJ2-1, with 9 bases identical to TRBD1. CDR1 is SGHNT, CDR2 YYREEE, per germline (reference sequence). CDR3 length: 13 residues. As DNA, the CDR3 is TGTGCAAGCCGGGACAGGGTGGGCAATGAGCAGTTCTTC. This gives the protein CASRDRVGNEQFF.

The V and J genes are TRBV13 and TRBJ2-2; perhaps TRBD2 as D (5 bases). The CDR3 is made up of 14 amino acids. The ends were cut back, 3 bases at V and 3 bases at J, with 8 bases in the middle. Germline V gene data show CDR1 as PRHDT and CDR2 as FYEKMQ (reference sequence). The DNA for the CDR3 is TGTGCCAGCAGCTTTGAGGGTTACACCGGGGAGCTGTTTTTT. As protein: CASSFEGYTGELFF.

V and J are TRBV5-4 and TRBJ2-5, with D possibly TRBD1 on 6 matching bases. Germline V lookup: CDR1 SGHNT, CDR2 YYREEE (reference sequence). This CDR3 spans 15 amino acids. Trimming removed 0 bases at V and 0 bases at J, with 9 bases between. The CDR3 bases are TGTGCCAGCAGCTTGGACAGGGCTAACCAAGAGACCCAGTACTTC. This translates into CASSLDRANQETQYF.

CDR3 protein: CASSLTKQGARTDTQYF. The CDR3 region has the DNA TGTGCCAGCAGCTTAACGAAACAGGGGGCAAGAACAGATACGCAGTATTTT. V is TRBV7-3 and J is TRBJ2-3; 9 positions agree with TRBD1. The CDR3 contains 17 residues. V dropped 0 bases and J dropped 3; count of bases not matched to a gene: 7. Germline-derived CDR1 and CDR2 are SGHTA and FQGTGA.

This clone is medium-sized by share. The CDR3 protein is CASSLAAGSYYGYTF. CDR3 DNA sequence: TGCGCCAGCAGCTTGGCGGCAGGCTCCTACTATGGCTACACCTTC. The V call is TRBV5-1, the J call TRBJ1-2; D is undetermined. CDR3 size: 15 residues. V was pared by 0 bases and J by 3 bases, with 12 bases between. The germline gives CDR1 SGHRS, CDR2 YFSETQ.

The chain employs TRBV7-8 and TRBJ2-7, with 11 bases aligning to TRBD2. Germline assignment: CDR1 SGHVS and CDR2 FQNEAQ. V was clipped by 2 bases and J by 6 bases; unmatched bases: 6. The CDR3 runs to 15 residues. The CDR3 loop reads CASSLTLAGGAEQYF. The DNA of the CDR3 is TGTGCCAGCAGCTTAACCCTAGCGGGAGGAGCCGAGCAGTACTTC. Supplemented by reference TRBV7-8 and TRBJ2-7, the full variable domain reads GAGVSQSPRYKVAKRGQDVALRCDPISGHVSLFWYQQALGQGPEFLTYFQNEAQLDKSGLPSDRFFAERPEGSVSTLKIQRTQQEDSAVYLCASSLTLAGGAEQYFGPGTRLTVT.

The chain's CDR3 is CASSLHAGGVSGNTIYF. The CDR3 DNA is TGCGCCAGCAGCCTGCATGCAGGGGGTGTCTCTGGAAACACCATATATTTT. V usage is TRBV4-1 and J usage is TRBJ1-3; TRBD1 aligns across 7 bases. Germline CDR1 is MGHRA and CDR2 is YSYEKL. This CDR3 contains 17 residues. The V segment lost 4 bases and the J segment 0 bases; nucleotides outside the gene matches: 9.

The chain combines TRBV4-3 with TRBJ1-2; perhaps TRBD1 as D (6 bases). CDR3 size: 13 residues. In germline, CDR1 is LGHNA, CDR2 YSLEER. V was cut by 1 base and J by 8 bases, with 11 bases left in between. The CDR3 sequence is CASSQGRGLGYTF. The CDR3 DNA reads TGCGCCAGCAGCCAAGGGCGGGGGCTCGGCTACACCTTC.

The sample holds a few counts of this clone. The chain is built from TRBV29-1 and TRBJ2-6; 7 bases fit TRBD2. CDR1 and CDR2 (germline): SQVTM, ANQGSEA. J lost 1 base, V lost 6 bases, and 3 bases had no gene match. The CDR3 length is 14 residues. CDR3 sequence: CSVRGGSGANVLTF. As DNA, the CDR3 is TGCAGCGTGCGGGGAGGGTCTGGGGCCAACGTCCTGACTTTC.

This clone has a handful of counts. Other DNA sequences in this specimen translate into the identical CDR3. This chain links TRBV19 with TRBJ2-1, with TRBD2 matching 10 bases. Germline CDR1 LNHDA, CDR2 SQIVND (reference sequence). The CDR3 extends over 15 amino acids. Trimming cost V 6 bases and J 0 bases; bases outside gene matches: 2. In DNA form, the CDR3 reads TGTGCCAGTAGGACTAGCGGGCCCTCCTACAATGAGCAGTTCTTC. It encodes CASRTSGPSYNEQFF.